These 17 T cell receptor beta chains share one sample of origin, sequenced in a study of blood T cell repertoires in COVID-19. Method: immunoSEQ multiplex PCR; TCRdb's copy keeps in-frame clones and lacks some. The table records roughly 330,000 clones, about 91% of them present only once. Sequenced material: peripheral blood. These receptors were taken from a man aged 25 to 45 with COVID-19, enrolled during active disease.

The chain is built from TRBV15 and TRBJ1-5, with 9 bases that match TRBD1. V lost 1 base, J lost 2 bases, and 12 bases stayed unmatched. Germline V gives CDR1 LNHNV, CDR2 YYDKDF (reference sequence). This CDR3 comprises 19 residues. The CDR3 nucleotides read TGTGCCACCAGCAGAGGTGGGACAGGGAGAATATCGGGCAATCAGCCCCAGCATTTT. Residues: CATSRGGTGRISGNQPQHF.

The chain joins TRBV7-2 to TRBJ1-4; no firm D call. This CDR3 has 17 residues. Trimming shortened V by 1 base and J by 14 bases, and 26 bases separated the two germline ends. Per germline, CDR1 SGHTA and CDR2 FQGNSA. In DNA, the CDR3 is TGTGCCAGCAGCTTAGGGATTGAAGGGCCCCGAGGGAGGCGTCTGTTTTTT. Residues: CASSLGIEGPRGRRLFF.

The chain has TRBV7-8 and TRBJ2-7; maybe TRBD2 (6 bases). V was shortened by 0 bases and J by 2 bases, with 11 bases between the two germline ends. CDR1 and CDR2 (germline): SGHVS, FQNEAQ. The CDR3 contains 15 residues. CDR3 in DNA: TGTGCCAGCAGCTTAGCCGGGGGAGCCCCCTACGAGCAGTACTTC. It codes for CASSLAGGAPYEQYF.

The CDR3 is CASSQGTVPNYGYTF. In nucleotides, the CDR3 is TGTGCCAGCAGCCAGGGGACGGTCCCTAACTATGGCTACACCTTC. The chain links TRBV5-4 to TRBJ1-2; D is perhaps TRBD1 (6 bases). Germline CDR1 is SGHNT and CDR2 is YYREEE (reference sequence). Between the trimmed V and J ends, which lost 4 bases and 0 bases, there was a span of 13 bases. This CDR3 region has 15 residues.

The gene calls are TRBV25-1 and TRBJ2-3; no definite D call. The CDR3 runs 12 residues. Germline V lookup: CDR1 MGHDK, CDR2 SYGVNS. Deletions cut 7 bases from V and 3 bases from J, with 8 bases between. The CDR3 DNA follows: TGTGCCAGCACCGACTGGACAGATACGCAGTATTTT. The encoded protein is CASTDWTDTQYF.

A word on this clone: Germline is not matched at one junction end, which may reflect a read error. J is TRBJ2-2 and V is TRBV7-2, with TRBD2 matching 8 bases. This CDR3 region has 16 residues. Germline-derived CDR1 and CDR2 are SGHTA and FQGNSA. In nucleotides, the CDR3 is TGTGCCAGCATCTTATATAGCGGGGCGAACACCGGGGAGCTGTTTTTT. This codes for CASILYSGANTGELFF.

The V call is TRBV3-1 (or the pseudogene TRBV3-2), the J call TRBJ1-3; D is unresolved. The CDR3 is made up of 20 amino acids. Trimming pared 1 base from V and 0 bases from J, leaving 22 bases between. Germline CDR1 reads LGHDT; CDR2 reads YNNKEL (reference sequence). The CDR3 here is CASSQGPGVEGLGSGNTIYF. The CDR3 DNA reads as TGTGCCAGCAGCCAAGGACCGGGAGTCGAAGGGCTAGGCTCTGGAAACACCATATATTTT.

The chain uses TRBV27 and TRBJ2-1; tentative D call: TRBD2 (6 bases). V shed 8 bases and J shed 8 bases, with 13 bases lying between them. The germline gives CDR1 MNHEY, CDR2 SMNVEV (reference sequence). The CDR3 totals 12 residues. CDR3 loop: CASLTRDHEQFF. CDR3 nucleotides: TGTGCCAGCCTGACTAGAGATCATGAGCAGTTCTTC.

CDR3 sequence reads: CASSKRDRAYNEQFF. DNA of the CDR3: TGTGCCAGCAGCAAAAGGGACAGGGCTTACAATGAGCAGTTCTTC. This chain links TRBV21-1 with TRBJ2-1; the table's D call of TRBD1 was not tested on the DNA. TRBV21-1 is a listed pseudogene. The CDR3 runs to 15 residues.

The chain couples TRBV5-1 to TRBJ2-2; TRBD1 is a possible D gene (5 bases). This CDR3 has 15 residues. V shed 0 bases and J shed 5 bases, with 11 bases lying between them. Germline CDR1 is SGHRS and CDR2 is YFSETQ. CDR3 sequence: CASSLAWTITGELFF. The CDR3, as DNA: TGCGCCAGCAGCTTGGCCTGGACAATTACCGGGGAGCTGTTTTTT.

The chain has TRBV3-1 (or the pseudogene TRBV3-2) and TRBJ1-3, with D possibly TRBD1 on 6 matching bases. Germline assignment: CDR1 LGHDT and CDR2 YNNKEL (reference sequence). V lost 3 bases to trimming and J lost 0 bases, with 6 bases between them. This CDR3 has 14 residues. CDR3 sequence reads: CASSQDSSGNTIYF. CDR3 bases: TGTGCCAGCAGCCAGGACAGCTCTGGAAACACCATATATTTT.

The chain recombines TRBV7-8 with TRBJ2-6; 7 nucleotides agree with TRBD2. Looked up from germline, CDR1 is SGHVS and CDR2 is FQNEAQ. V shed 3 bases and J 0 bases; nucleotides not matched to a gene: 5. The CDR3 has 17 residues. CDR3 sequence (DNA): TGTGCCAGCAGCTTTATGGGGGGGAGCTCTGGGGCCAACGTCCTGACTTTC. This gives the protein CASSFMGGSSGANVLTF.

The rearrangement links TRBV9 to TRBJ2-3, with D possibly matching TRBD2 (5 bases). This CDR3 comprises 16 residues. V lost 1 base and J lost 0, with 12 bases in between. Per the germline V gene, CDR1 is SGDLS and CDR2 is YYNGEE. The CDR3 loop is CASSVPVRGSTDTQYF. The CDR3 DNA reads as TGTGCCAGCAGCGTACCGGTGCGAGGGAGCACAGATACGCAGTATTTT.

The genes are TRBV6-5 and TRBJ2-5; 7 bases are shared with TRBD1. The germline gives CDR1 MNHEY, CDR2 SVGAGI. J was trimmed by 4 bases and V by 0 bases; bases with no gene match: 5. The CDR3 totals 15 residues. CDR3: CASSYSRSGGETQYF. For the CDR3, the DNA is TGTGCCAGCAGTTACTCGAGGTCAGGGGGAGAGACCCAGTACTTC.

The CDR3 DNA follows: TGTGCCAGCAGTTCCCCGTTATTTATAGCGGGAGGAATGCCCTACGAGCAGTACTTC. The encoded protein is CASSSPLFIAGGMPYEQYF. This chain uses TRBV27 with TRBJ2-7, with 10 bases identical to TRBD2. Germline V gene lookup returns CDR1 MNHEY and CDR2 SMNVEV (reference sequence). The CDR3 covers 19 residues. With 4 bases clipped from V and 2 bases from J, the junction kept 17 bases outside the gene matches.

The chain uses TRBV3-1 (or the pseudogene TRBV3-2) and TRBJ1-2; no clear D. Germline V gives CDR1 LGHDT, CDR2 YNNKEL (reference sequence). V was cut by 3 bases and J by 6 bases, with 32 bases left in between. The CDR3 is 20 residues long. The CDR3 loop is CASSHTLLISNPRREDGYTF. The CDR3 coding sequence is TGTGCCAGCAGCCACACCCTCCTCATTTCGAACCCTCGGAGGGAAGATGGCTACACCTTC.

V and J are TRBV9 and TRBJ2-5, with D unresolved. Germline values: CDR1 SGDLS, CDR2 YYNGEE. CDR3 length equals 14 residues. V was cut by 4 bases and J by 5 bases, with 15 bases left in between. CDR3 amino acids: CASSLGPGWETQYF. CDR3 nucleotide sequence: TGTGCCAGCAGCTTGGGCCCCGGCTGGGAGACCCAGTACTTC.